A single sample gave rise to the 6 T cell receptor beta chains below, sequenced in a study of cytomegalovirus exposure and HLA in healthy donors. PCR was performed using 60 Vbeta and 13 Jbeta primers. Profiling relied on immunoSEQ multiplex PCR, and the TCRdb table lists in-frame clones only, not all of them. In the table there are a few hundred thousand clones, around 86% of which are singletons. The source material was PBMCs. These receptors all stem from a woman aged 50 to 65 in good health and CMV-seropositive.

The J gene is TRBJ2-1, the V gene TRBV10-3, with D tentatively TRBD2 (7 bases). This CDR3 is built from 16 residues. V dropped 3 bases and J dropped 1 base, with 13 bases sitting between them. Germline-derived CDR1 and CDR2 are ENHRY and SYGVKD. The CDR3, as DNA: TGTGCCATCAGTGATAGGCGGGGGCCGTCCTACAATGAGCAGTTCTTC. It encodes CAISDRRGPSYNEQFF.

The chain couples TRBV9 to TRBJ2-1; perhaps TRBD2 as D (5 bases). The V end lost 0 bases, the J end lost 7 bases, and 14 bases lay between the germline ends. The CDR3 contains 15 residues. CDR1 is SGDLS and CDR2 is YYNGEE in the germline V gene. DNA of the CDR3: TGTGCCAGCAGCGTAGAACGGGAACGTTGGAATGAGCAGTTCTTC. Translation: CASSVERERWNEQFF. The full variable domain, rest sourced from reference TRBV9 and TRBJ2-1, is DSGVTQTPKHLITATGQRVTLRCSPRSGDLSVYWYQQSLDQGLQFLIQYYNGEERAKGNILERFSAQQFPDLHSELNLSSLELGDSALYFCASSVERERWNEQFFGPGTRLTVL.

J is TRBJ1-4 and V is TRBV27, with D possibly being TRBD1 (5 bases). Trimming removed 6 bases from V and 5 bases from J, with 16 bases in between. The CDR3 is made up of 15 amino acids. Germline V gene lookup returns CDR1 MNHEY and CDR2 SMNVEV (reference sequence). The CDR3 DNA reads TGTGCCAGCAGCCTAGAGTGGGGGGAGAATGAAAAACTGTTTTTT. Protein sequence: CASSLEWGENEKLFF.

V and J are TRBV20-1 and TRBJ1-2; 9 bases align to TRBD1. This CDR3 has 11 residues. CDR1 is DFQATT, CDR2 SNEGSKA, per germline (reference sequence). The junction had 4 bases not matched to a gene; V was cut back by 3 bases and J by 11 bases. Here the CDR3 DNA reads TGCAGTGCTAGTGTACAGGGGGCTTACACCTTC. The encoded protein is CSASVQGAYTF.

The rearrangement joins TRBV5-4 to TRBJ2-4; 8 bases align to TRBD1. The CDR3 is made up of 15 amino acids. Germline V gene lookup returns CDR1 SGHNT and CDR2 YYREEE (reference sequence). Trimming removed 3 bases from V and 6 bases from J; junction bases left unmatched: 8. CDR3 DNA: TGTGCCAGCAGCTCAGAAAGGACAGGGCCAAACATTCAGTACTTC. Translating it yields CASSSERTGPNIQYF.

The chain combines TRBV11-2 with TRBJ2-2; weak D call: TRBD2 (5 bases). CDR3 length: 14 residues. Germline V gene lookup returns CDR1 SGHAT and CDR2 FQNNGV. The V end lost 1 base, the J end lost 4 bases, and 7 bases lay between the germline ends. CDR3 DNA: TGTGCCAGCAGCTTAGTGGGGAGCACCGGGGAGCTGTTTTTT. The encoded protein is CASSLVGSTGELFF.